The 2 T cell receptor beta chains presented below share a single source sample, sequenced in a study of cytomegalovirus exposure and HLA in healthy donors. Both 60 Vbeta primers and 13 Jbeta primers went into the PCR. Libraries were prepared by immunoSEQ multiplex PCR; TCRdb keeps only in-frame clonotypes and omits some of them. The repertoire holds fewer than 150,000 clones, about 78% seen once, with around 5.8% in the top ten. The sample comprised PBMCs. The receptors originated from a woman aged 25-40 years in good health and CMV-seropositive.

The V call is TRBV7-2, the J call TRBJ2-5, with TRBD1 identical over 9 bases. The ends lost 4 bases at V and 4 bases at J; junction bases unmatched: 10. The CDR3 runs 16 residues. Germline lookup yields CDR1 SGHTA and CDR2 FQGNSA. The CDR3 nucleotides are TGTGCCAGCAGCTCTGACAGGGGGGTATTGTCAGAGACCCAGTACTTC. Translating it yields CASSSDRGVLSETQYF.

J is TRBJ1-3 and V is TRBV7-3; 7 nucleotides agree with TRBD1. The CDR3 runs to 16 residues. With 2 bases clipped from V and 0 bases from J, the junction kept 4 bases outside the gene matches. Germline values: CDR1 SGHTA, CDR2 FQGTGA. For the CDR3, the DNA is TGTGCCAGCAGCTTAGAGGGACAGTCCTCTGGAAACACCATATATTTT. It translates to CASSLEGQSSGNTIYF.